One sample yielded the 21 T cell receptor beta chains listed below, sequenced in a study of read filtering for tumor transcriptome and immune sequencing. This library used roughly 370 ng RNA and molecular barcoded adaptors spanning alpha/delta and beta/gamma chains. Each CDR3 protein is one row after TCRdb ran MiXCR on the reads. The sample carries over 35,000 distinct CDR3 sequences, around an eighth recorded once. Material for sequencing was a population of CD138-negative cells sorted from bone marrow. Source of these receptors: a donor older than 35 with multiple myeloma.

The chain uses TRBV28 and TRBJ1-1; D may be TRBD1 (5 bases). CDR1 is MDHEN and CDR2 is SYDVKM in the germline V gene. The CDR3 has 15 residues. V lost 5 bases, J lost 4 bases, and 17 bases lay in between. Here the CDR3 DNA reads TGTGCCAGCAGTGAACAGGACGGGAAGAGCACTGAAGCTTTCTTT. Translation: CASSEQDGKSTEAFF. The full variable domain, completed using reference TRBV28 and TRBJ1-1, is DVKVTQSSRYLVKRTGEKVFLECVQDMDHENMFWYRQDPGLGLRLIYFSYDVKMKEKGDIPEGYSVSREKKERFSLILESASTNQTSMYLCASSEQDGKSTEAFFGQGTRLTVV.

The sample holds many counts of this clonotype. The genes are TRBV11-2 and TRBJ2-3; no definite D call. Trimming left V 5 bases short and J 8 bases short, with 11 bases between. The CDR3 totals 12 residues. CDR1 is SGHAT and CDR2 is FQNNGV in the germline V gene. The CDR3 DNA sequence: TGTGCCAGCAGCCAAGACCAAAGTACGCAGTATTTT. Translating gives CASSQDQSTQYF. Full variable domain (rest looked up from reference TRBV11-2 and TRBJ2-3): EAGVAQSPRYKIIEKRQSVAFWCNPISGHATLYWYQQILGQGPKLLIQFQNNGVVDDSQLPKDRFSAERLKGVDSTLKIQPAKLEDSAVYLCASSQDQSTQYFGPGTRLTVL.

There are many counts of this clonotype. The rearrangement links TRBV15 to TRBJ1-1, with 11 bases that match TRBD1. CDR3 length equals 15 residues. With 3 bases clipped from V and 5 bases from J, the junction kept 5 bases outside the gene matches. Looked up from germline, CDR1 is LNHNV and CDR2 is YYDKDF (reference sequence). The CDR3 loop reads CATSSYGTGGTEAFF. The CDR3 DNA reads as TGTGCCACCAGCAGCTACGGGACAGGGGGGACTGAAGCTTTCTTT.

This clonotype showed up many times. At one end the junction does not follow the germline gene, possibly because of a read error. This chain joins TRBV5-1 and TRBJ2-5, with a tentative D call TRBD1 (6 bases). The CDR3 loop spans 13 amino acids. Germline V lookup: CDR1 SGHRS, CDR2 YFSETQ. CDR3 protein: CASSLGTQETQYF. The CDR3 region has the DNA TGTGCCAGCAGCTTAGGGACACAAGAGACCCAGTACTTC.

In this sample, this clonotype turned up many times. This rearrangement joins TRBV3-1 to TRBJ2-1; 9 nucleotides match TRBD2. V shed 2 bases, J shed 4 bases, and the junction held 3 bases outside the gene matches. The CDR3 extends over 15 amino acids. In germline, CDR1 is LGHDT, CDR2 YNNKEL (reference sequence). CDR3 sequence reads: CASSQNAGGYNEQFF. The DNA for the CDR3 is TGTGCCAGCAGCCAAAACGCGGGAGGGTACAATGAGCAGTTCTTC.

The V call is TRBV5-1, the J call TRBJ2-3; 8 bases line up with TRBD1. This CDR3 is built from 16 residues. Germline assignment: CDR1 SGHRS and CDR2 YFSETQ. Trimming cost V 4 bases and J 6 bases; bases outside gene matches: 13. The CDR3 here is CASSPGQGPASDTQYF. The CDR3 DNA reads TGCGCCAGCAGCCCCGGACAGGGACCTGCTTCGGATACGCAGTATTTT. Supplemented by reference TRBV5-1 and TRBJ2-3, the full variable domain reads KAGVTQTPRYLIKTRGQQVTLSCSPISGHRSVSWYQQTPGQGLQFLFEYFSETQRNKGNFPGRFSGRQFSNSRSEMNVSTLELGDSALYLCASSPGQGPASDTQYFGPGTRLTVL.

A single count supports this clonotype. A much larger clone sits a single nucleotide away, making a read error possible. The V gene is TRBV25-1, the J gene TRBJ2-2; 7 bases agree with TRBD2. Looked up from germline, CDR1 is MGHDK and CDR2 is SYGVNS. The length of the CDR3 is 15 residues. CDR3 residues: CASSDLAGVSGELSF. The CDR3 nucleotides read TGTGCCAGCAGTGATTTGGCGGGAGTCTCCGGGGAGCTGTCTTTT.

This clonotype was counted ten times or more. The gene calls are TRBV29-1 and TRBJ2-5, with a tentative D call TRBD2 (6 bases). CDR3 length: 14 amino acids. Germline CDR1 reads SQVTM; CDR2 reads ANQGSEA. The CDR3 coding sequence is TGCAGTTATTTCCCGCAGCGGGTCCAAGAGACCCAGTACTTC. Its protein is CSYFPQRVQETQYF.

This clonotype was counted at least ten times. This chain links TRBV7-3 with TRBJ1-4; 9 nucleotides match TRBD1. This CDR3 spans 15 amino acids. From germline, CDR1 is SGHTA and CDR2 FQGTGA. V was clipped by 3 bases and J by 7 bases; unmatched bases: 6. CDR3 bases: TGTGCCAGCAGCTTTACAGGGGGCGCAGGTGAAAAACTGTTTTTT. As protein: CASSFTGGAGEKLFF.

The sample holds many counts of this clonotype. This chain links TRBV20-1 with TRBJ2-7; 10 bases match TRBD2. Trimming removed 0 bases from V and 6 bases from J; junction bases left unmatched: 8. Germline V gene sequence: CDR1 DFQATT, CDR2 SNEGSKA (reference sequence). There are 15 residues in the CDR3. CDR3 nucleotide sequence: TGCAGTGCTAGAGATTTCCTAGCGGGAGCCATCGAGCAGTACTTC. It encodes CSARDFLAGAIEQYF.

This clonotype was counted at least ten times. The gene calls are TRBV27 and TRBJ2-1; TRBD2 matches 10 bases. Per the germline V gene, CDR1 is MNHEY and CDR2 is SMNVEV (reference sequence). The CDR3 extends over 13 amino acids. Trimming cost V 6 bases and J 7 bases; bases outside gene matches: 3. The CDR3 DNA reads TGTGCCAGCAGCCTAGCGGGAGCTAATGAGCAGTTCTTC. As protein: CASSLAGANEQFF.

Many counts were recorded for this clonotype. V gene TRBV29-1 combines with J gene TRBJ2-1, with unresolved D. Trimming removed 4 bases at V and 8 bases at J, with 18 bases between. The CDR3 spans 14 residues. Germline lookup yields CDR1 SQVTM and CDR2 ANQGSEA. The CDR3 here is CSVVSINSGHEQFF. The CDR3 DNA sequence: TGCAGCGTTGTGTCTATCAACAGTGGTCATGAGCAGTTCTTC.

Regarding this clonotype: A read error may be the cause here, since a much bigger clone is one base away. The gene calls are TRBV5-6 and TRBJ2-4; tentative D call: TRBD2 (7 bases). Germline CDR1 SGHDT, CDR2 YYEEEE. There are 15 residues in the CDR3. V was trimmed by 4 bases and J by 7 bases, leaving 18 bases between them. CDR3 bases: TGTGCCAGCAGCGACGGGGGGCGTTCAACCAACATTCAGTACTTC. Protein product: CASSDGGRSTNIQYF.

This clonotype was detected only once. The genes are TRBV11-2 and TRBJ2-7, with D possibly matching TRBD2 (5 bases). Trimming removed 8 bases at V and 6 bases at J, with 23 bases between. This CDR3 spans 15 amino acids. Germline V CDR1 and CDR2: SGHAT, FQNNGV. CDR3 nucleotides: TGTGCCAGCGGCCTTACGACGCGGAACGGGGTCGAGCAGTACTTC. Amino acid sequence: CASGLTTRNGVEQYF. The complete variable domain, with remaining parts taken from reference TRBV11-2 and TRBJ2-7, reads EAGVAQSPRYKIIEKRQSVAFWCNPISGHATLYWYQQILGQGPKLLIQFQNNGVVDDSQLPKDRFSAERLKGVDSTLKIQPAKLEDSAVYLCASGLTTRNGVEQYFGPGTRLTVT.

This clonotype was seen at least ten times. As DNA, the CDR3 is TGCGCCAGCAGCCAAGGCCGAAGCGGAAACTACAATGAGCAGTTCTTC. Translation gives CASSQGRSGNYNEQFF. The chain has TRBV4-1 and TRBJ2-1; D is perhaps TRBD2 (5 bases). Germline values: CDR1 MGHRA, CDR2 YSYEKL. The V end lost 1 base, the J end lost 3 bases, and 13 bases lay between the germline ends. CDR3 length: 16 amino acids.

This clonotype was detected ten times or more. The genes are TRBV11-2 and TRBJ2-1; TRBD2 is a possible D gene (7 bases). In germline, CDR1 is SGHAT, CDR2 FQNNGV. The CDR3 extends over 15 amino acids. The germline V and J ends were trimmed by 5 bases and 5 bases, with 16 bases remaining between them. CDR3 coding DNA: TGTGCCAGCAGCCCCATGGGGGCGGGGGACAATGAGCAGTTCTTC. Amino acid sequence: CASSPMGAGDNEQFF. Full variable domain (remainder filled in from reference TRBV11-2 and TRBJ2-1): EAGVAQSPRYKIIEKRQSVAFWCNPISGHATLYWYQQILGQGPKLLIQFQNNGVVDDSQLPKDRFSAERLKGVDSTLKIQPAKLEDSAVYLCASSPMGAGDNEQFFGPGTRLTVL.

The table lists this clonotype with many counts. This chain joins TRBV2 and TRBJ2-5; D is uncertain. CDR3 length: 11 residues. Looked up from germline, CDR1 is SNHLY and CDR2 is FYNNEI. Trimming removed 4 bases at V and 4 bases at J, with 4 bases between. The CDR3: CASSVRETQYF. The CDR3 DNA follows: TGTGCCAGCAGTGTCAGAGAGACCCAGTACTTC.

This clonotype was detected ten times or more. The chain has TRBV6-6 and TRBJ2-7; no clear D gene. V was trimmed by 6 bases and J by 2 bases, leaving 14 bases between them. Germline CDR1 and CDR2: MNHNY and SVGAGI (reference sequence). CDR3 size: 14 residues. CDR3 sequence (DNA): TGTGCCAGCAGGTCCGCAGGTCCGCCCTACGAGCAGTACTTC. Residues: CASRSAGPPYEQYF.

At least ten counts were recorded for this clonotype. The rearrangement uses TRBV6-2 or TRBV6-3 and TRBJ2-7; 8 bases agree with TRBD2. This CDR3 comprises 14 residues. J gave up 7 bases and V 4 bases, and 9 bases lay outside the gene matches. Germline values: CDR1 MNHEY, CDR2 SVGEGT. For the CDR3, the DNA is TGTGCCAGCAGTTCCGTGGGACTAGTGCGGGAGCAGTACTTC. This gives the protein CASSSVGLVREQYF.

In this sample, this clonotype turned up once. Because the CDR3 is missing its conserved closing phenylalanine or tryptophan, this is likely a read error. The chain employs TRBV6-1 and TRBJ2-3; D perhaps matches TRBD1 (6 bases). Germline V CDR1 and CDR2: MNHNS, SASEGT. This CDR3 contains 13 residues. Trimming left V 4 bases short and J 6 bases short, with 11 bases between. CDR3 coding DNA: TGTGCCAGCAGTGTCTATGACAGGGATACGCAGTATATT. This gives the protein CASSVYDRDTQYI.

This clonotype was found many times. The chain is built from TRBV15 and TRBJ2-3, with D possibly TRBD1 on 5 matching bases. Germline V gene data show CDR1 as LNHNV and CDR2 as YYDKDF (reference sequence). Between the trimmed V and J ends, which lost 5 bases and 2 bases, there was a span of 17 bases. This CDR3 region has 16 residues. CDR3 bases: TGTGCCACCAGCCGACGGGCCAGGGCCCCCACAGATACGCAGTATTTT. It is translated as CATSRRARAPTDTQYF.